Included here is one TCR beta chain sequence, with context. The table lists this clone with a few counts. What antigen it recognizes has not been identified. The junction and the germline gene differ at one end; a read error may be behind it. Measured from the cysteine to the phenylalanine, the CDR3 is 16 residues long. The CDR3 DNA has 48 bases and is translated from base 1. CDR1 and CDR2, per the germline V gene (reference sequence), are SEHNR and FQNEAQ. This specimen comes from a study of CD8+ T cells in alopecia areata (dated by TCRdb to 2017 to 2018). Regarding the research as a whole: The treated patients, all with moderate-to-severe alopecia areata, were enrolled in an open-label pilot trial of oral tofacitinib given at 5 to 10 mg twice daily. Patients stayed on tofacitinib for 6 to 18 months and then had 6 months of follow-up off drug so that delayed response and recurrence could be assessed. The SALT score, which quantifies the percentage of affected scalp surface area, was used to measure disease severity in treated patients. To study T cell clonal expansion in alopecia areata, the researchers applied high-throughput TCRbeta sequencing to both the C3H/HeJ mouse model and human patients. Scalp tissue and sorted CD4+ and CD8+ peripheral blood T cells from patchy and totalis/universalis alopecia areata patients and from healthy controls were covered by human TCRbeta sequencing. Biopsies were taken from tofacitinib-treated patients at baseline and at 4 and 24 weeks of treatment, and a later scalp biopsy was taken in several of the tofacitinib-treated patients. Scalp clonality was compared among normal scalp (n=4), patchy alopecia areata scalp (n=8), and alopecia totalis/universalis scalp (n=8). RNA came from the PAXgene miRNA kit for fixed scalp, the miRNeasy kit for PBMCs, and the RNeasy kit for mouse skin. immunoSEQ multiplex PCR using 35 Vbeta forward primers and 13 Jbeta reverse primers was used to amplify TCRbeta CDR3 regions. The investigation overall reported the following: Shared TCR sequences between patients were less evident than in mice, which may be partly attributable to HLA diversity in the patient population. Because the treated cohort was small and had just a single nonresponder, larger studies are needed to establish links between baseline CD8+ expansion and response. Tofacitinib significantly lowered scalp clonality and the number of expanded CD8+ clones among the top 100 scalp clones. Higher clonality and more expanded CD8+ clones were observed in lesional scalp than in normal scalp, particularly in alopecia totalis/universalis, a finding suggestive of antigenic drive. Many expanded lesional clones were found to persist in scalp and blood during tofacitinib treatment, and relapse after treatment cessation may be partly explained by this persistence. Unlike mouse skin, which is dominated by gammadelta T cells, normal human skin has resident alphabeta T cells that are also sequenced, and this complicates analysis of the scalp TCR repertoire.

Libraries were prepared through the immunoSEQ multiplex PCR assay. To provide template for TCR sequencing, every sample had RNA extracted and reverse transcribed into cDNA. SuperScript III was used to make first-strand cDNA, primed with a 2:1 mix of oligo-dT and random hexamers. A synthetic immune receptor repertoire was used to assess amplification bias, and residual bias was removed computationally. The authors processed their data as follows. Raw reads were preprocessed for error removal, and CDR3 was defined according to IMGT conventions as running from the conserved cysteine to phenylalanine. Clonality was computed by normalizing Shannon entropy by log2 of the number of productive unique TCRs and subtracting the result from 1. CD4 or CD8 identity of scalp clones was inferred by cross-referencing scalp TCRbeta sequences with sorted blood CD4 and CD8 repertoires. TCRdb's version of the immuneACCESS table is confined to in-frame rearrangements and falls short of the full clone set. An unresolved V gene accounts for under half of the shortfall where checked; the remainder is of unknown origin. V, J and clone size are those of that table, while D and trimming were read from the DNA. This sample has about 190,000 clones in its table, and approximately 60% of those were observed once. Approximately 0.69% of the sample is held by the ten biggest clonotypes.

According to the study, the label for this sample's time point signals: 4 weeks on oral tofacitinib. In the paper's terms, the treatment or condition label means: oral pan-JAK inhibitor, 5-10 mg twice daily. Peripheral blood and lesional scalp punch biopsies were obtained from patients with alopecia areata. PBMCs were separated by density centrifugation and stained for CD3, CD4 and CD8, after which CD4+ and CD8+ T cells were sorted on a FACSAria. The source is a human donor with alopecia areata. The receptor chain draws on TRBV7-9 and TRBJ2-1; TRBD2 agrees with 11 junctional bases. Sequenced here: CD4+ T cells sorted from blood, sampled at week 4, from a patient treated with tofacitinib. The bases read TGTGCCAGCAGCCTAGCGGGACTAGCGGAGAACAATGAGCAGTTCTTC. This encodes CASSLAGLAENNEQFF.